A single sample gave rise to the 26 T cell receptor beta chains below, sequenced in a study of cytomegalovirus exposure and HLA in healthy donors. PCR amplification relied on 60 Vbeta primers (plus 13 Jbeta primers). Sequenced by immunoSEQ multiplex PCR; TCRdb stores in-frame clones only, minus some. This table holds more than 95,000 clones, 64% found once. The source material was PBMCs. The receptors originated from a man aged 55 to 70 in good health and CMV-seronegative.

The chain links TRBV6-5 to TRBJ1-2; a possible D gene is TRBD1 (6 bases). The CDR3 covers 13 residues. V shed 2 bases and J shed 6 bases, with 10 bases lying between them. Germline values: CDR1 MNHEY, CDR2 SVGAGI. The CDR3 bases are TGTGCCAGCAGTTACCTGGACAGCGATGGCTACACCTTC. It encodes CASSYLDSDGYTF.

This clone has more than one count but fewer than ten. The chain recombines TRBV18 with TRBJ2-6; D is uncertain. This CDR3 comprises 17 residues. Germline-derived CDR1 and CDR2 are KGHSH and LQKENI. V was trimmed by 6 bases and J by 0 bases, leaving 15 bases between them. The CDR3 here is CASSLIPLPSGANVLTF. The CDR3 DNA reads TGTGCCAGCTCTCTTATACCTCTACCCTCTGGGGCCAACGTCCTGACTTTC.

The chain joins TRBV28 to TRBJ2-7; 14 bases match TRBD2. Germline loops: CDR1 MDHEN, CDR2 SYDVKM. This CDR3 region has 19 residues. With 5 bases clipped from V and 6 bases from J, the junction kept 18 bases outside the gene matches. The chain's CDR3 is CASSLIQGKTSGRASEQYF. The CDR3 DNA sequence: TGTGCCAGCAGTCTAATACAGGGAAAGACTAGCGGGAGGGCTAGCGAGCAGTACTTC.

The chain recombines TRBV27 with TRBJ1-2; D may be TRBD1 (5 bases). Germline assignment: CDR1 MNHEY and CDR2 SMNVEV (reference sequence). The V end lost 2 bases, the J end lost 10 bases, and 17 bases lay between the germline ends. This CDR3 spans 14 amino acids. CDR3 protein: CASSLARKGGDYTF. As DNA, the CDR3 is TGTGCCAGCAGTTTAGCGCGCAAGGGAGGGGACTACACCTTC.

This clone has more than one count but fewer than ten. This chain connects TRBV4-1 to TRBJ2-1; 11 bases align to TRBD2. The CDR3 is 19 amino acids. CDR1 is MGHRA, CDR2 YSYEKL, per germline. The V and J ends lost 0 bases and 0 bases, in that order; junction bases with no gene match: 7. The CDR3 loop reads CASSQEELAGVASYNEQFF. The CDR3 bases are TGCGCCAGCAGCCAAGAGGAACTAGCGGGGGTAGCCTCCTACAATGAGCAGTTCTTC.

CDR3 loop: CSVGTGERYEQYF. The CDR3 DNA is TGCAGCGTCGGGACAGGGGAACGCTACGAGCAGTACTTC. The chain joins TRBV29-1 to TRBJ2-7; 10 nucleotides line up with TRBD1. There are 13 residues in the CDR3. V lost 6 bases and J lost 3; bases outside the gene matches: 5. Germline V lookup: CDR1 SQVTM, CDR2 ANQGSEA.

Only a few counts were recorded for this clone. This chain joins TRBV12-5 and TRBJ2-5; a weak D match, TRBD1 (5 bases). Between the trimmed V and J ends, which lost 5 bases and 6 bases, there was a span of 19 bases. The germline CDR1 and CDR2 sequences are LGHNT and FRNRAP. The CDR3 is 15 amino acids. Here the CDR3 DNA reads TGTGCTAGTGGTGGGCCGGACCCTAACAGGCAGACCCAGTACTTC. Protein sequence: CASGGPDPNRQTQYF.

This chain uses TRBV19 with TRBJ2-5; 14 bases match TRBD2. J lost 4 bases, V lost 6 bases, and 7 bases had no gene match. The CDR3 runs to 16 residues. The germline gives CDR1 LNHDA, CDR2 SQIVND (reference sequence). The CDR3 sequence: CASSRLAGGRPETQYF. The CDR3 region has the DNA TGTGCCAGTAGCCGACTAGCGGGGGGGCGCCCAGAGACCCAGTACTTC. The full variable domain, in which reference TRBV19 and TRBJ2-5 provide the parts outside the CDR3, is DGGITQSPKYLFRKEGQNVTLSCEQNLNHDAMYWYRQDPGQGLRLIYYSQIVNDFQKGDIAEGYSVSREKKESFPLTVTSAQKNPTAFYLCASSRLAGGRPETQYFGPGTRLLVL.

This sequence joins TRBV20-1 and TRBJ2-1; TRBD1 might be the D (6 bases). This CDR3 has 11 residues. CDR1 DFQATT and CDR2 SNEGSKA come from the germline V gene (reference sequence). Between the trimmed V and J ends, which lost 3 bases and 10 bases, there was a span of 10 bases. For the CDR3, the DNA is TGCAGTGCTAGCAGGGGCTTGGAGCAGTTCTTC. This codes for CSASRGLEQFF.

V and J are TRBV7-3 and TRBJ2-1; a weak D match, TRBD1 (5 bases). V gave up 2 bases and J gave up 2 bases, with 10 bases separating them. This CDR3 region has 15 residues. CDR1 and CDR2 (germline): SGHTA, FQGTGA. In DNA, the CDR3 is TGTGCCAGCAGCTTACAGGGAAATCCCTACAATGAGCAGTTCTTC. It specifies CASSLQGNPYNEQFF. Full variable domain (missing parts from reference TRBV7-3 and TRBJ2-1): GAGVSQTPSNKVTEKGKYVELRCDPISGHTALYWYRQSLGQGPEFLIYFQGTGAADDSGLPNDRFFAVRPEGSVSTLKIQRTERGDSAVYLCASSLQGNPYNEQFFGPGTRLTVL.

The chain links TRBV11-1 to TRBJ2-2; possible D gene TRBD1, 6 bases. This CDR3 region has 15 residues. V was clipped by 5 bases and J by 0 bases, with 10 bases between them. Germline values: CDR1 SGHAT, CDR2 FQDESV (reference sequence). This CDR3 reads CASSGTPTNTGELFF. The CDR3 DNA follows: TGTGCCAGCAGCGGGACACCGACGAACACCGGGGAGCTGTTTTTT.

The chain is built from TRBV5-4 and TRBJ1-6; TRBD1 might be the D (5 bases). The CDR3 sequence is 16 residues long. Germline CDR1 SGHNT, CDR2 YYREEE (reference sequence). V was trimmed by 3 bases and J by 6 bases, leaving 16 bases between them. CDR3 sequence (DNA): TGTGCCAGCAGCTCCCCTCTCCAGGGTGCTAATTCACCCCTCCACTTT. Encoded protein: CASSSPLQGANSPLHF.

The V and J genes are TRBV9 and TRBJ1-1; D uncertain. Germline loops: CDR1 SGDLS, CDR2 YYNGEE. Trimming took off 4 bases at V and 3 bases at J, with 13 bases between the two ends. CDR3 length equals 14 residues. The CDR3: CASSKKGRDTEAFF. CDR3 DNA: TGTGCCAGCAGCAAAAAAGGGCGGGACACTGAAGCTTTCTTT.

The CDR3, as DNA: TGCGCCAGCAGCTTGCAGGTCATGAACACTGAAGCTTTCTTT. Its translation: CASSLQVMNTEAFF. V gene TRBV5-1 combines with J gene TRBJ1-1; D is uncertain. Germline CDR1 SGHRS, CDR2 YFSETQ. V lost 1 base and J lost 0, with 7 bases in between. The CDR3 is 14 amino acids. The full variable domain, rest sourced from reference TRBV5-1 and TRBJ1-1, is KAGVTQTPRYLIKTRGQQVTLSCSPISGHRSVSWYQQTPGQGLQFLFEYFSETQRNKGNFPGRFSGRQFSNSRSEMNVSTLELGDSALYLCASSLQVMNTEAFFGQGTRLTVV.

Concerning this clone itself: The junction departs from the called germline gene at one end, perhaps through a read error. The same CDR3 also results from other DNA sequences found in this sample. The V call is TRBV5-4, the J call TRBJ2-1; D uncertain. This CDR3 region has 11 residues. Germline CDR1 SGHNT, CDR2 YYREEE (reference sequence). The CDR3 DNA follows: TGTGCCAGCAGCTCCGACAATGAGCAGTTCTTC. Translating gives CASSSDNEQFF.

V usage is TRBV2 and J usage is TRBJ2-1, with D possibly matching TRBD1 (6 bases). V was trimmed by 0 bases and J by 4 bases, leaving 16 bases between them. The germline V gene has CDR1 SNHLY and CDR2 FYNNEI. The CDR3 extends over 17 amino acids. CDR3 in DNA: TGTGCCAGCAGTGAAGCGCTTCGGGACACTCTTTACAATGAGCAGTTCTTC. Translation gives CASSEALRDTLYNEQFF.

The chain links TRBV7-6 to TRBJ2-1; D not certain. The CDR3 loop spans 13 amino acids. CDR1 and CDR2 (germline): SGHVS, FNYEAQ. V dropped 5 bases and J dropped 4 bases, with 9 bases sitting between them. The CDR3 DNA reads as TGTGCCAGCAGCCAACTACTTTACAATGAGCAGTTCTTC. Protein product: CASSQLLYNEQFF.

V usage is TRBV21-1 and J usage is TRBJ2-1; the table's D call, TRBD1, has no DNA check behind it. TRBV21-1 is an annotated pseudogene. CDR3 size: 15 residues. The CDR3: CASSPNRTPYNEQFF. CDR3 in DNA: TGTGCCAGCAGCCCTAACAGGACACCCTACAATGAGCAGTTCTTC.

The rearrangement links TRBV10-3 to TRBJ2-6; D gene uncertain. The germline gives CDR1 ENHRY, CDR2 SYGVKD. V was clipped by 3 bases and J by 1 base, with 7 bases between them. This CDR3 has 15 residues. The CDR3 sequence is CAISEILSGANVLTF. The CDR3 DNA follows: TGTGCCATCAGTGAAATCTTATCTGGGGCCAACGTCCTGACTTTC.

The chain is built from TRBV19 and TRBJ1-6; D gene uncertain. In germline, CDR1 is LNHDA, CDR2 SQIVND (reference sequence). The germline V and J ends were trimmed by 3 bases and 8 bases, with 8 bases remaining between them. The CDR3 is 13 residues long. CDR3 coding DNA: TGTGCCAGTAGTATCGCGGGCGATTCACCCCTCCACTTT. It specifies CASSIAGDSPLHF.

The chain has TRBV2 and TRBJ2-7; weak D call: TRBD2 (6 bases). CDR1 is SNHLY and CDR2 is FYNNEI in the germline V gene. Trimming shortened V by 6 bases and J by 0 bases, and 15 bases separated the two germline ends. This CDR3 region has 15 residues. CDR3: CASSQTGVSSYEQYF. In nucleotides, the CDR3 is TGTGCCAGCAGCCAGACGGGGGTAAGCTCCTACGAGCAGTACTTC.

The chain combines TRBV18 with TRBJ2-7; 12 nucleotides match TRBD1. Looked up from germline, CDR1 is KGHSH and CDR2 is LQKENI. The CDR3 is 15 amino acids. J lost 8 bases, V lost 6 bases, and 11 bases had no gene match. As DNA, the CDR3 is TGTGCCAGCTCGGCCCGGGACAGGGGGCCTGGAAAGCAGTACTTC. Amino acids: CASSARDRGPGKQYF.

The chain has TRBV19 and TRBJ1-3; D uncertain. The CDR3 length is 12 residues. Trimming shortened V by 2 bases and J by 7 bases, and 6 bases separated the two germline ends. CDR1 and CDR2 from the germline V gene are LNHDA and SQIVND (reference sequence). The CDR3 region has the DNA TGTGCCAGTAGTATACCCCGGAACACCATATATTTT. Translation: CASSIPRNTIYF.

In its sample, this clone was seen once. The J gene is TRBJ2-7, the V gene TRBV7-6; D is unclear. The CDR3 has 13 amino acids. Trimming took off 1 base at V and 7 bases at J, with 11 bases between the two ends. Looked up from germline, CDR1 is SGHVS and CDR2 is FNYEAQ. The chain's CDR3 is CASSLDGSGEQYF. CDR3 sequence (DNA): TGTGCCAGCAGCTTAGACGGGTCTGGGGAGCAGTACTTC.

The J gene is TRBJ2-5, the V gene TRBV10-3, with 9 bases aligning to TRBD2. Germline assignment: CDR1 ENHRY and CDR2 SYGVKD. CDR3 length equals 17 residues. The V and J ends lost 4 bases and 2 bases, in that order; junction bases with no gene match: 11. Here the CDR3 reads CAISGTTASGIQETQYF. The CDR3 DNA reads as TGTGCCATCAGTGGAACTACGGCTAGCGGGATTCAAGAGACCCAGTACTTC.

For the CDR3, the DNA is TGTGCCAGCAACGACAGGGGGCTTGGGGCCAACGTCCTGACTTTC. This gives the protein CASNDRGLGANVLTF. V is TRBV5-5 and J is TRBJ2-6; TRBD1 matches 10 bases. J lost 3 bases, V lost 6 bases, and 3 bases had no gene match. The CDR3 contains 15 residues. From germline, CDR1 is SGHKS and CDR2 YYEKEE (reference sequence). The whole variable domain, remainder taken from reference TRBV5-5 and TRBJ2-6, is DAGVTQSPTHLIKTRGQQVTLRCSPISGHKSVSWYQQVLGQGPQFIFQYYEKEERGRGNFPDRFSARQFPNYSSELNVNALLLGDSALYLCASNDRGLGANVLTFGAGSRLTVL.